One and the same sample provided the 24 T cell receptor beta chains below, sequenced in a study of shared clonotypes between healthy human individuals. Naive CD8 cells lacked CD45RO, underwent positive selection for CCR7 and left out terminally differentiated effector memory CD45RA+ cells. Profiled with immunoSEQ multiplex PCR; TCRdb holds only in-frame clones, not every one. Of around 1,900,000 clones listed, about 94% were seen once; the top ten hold roughly 1.7%. Sequencing was done on a sample of naive CD8+ T cells from PBMCs. These receptors all come from a man younger than 30 in good health. Some clones in this sample may be carry-over from other donors' samples.

The V gene is TRBV7-9, the J gene TRBJ2-7, with a possible D match to TRBD2 (5 bases). This CDR3 region has 14 residues. Germline V gene sequence: CDR1 SEHNR, CDR2 FQNEAQ (reference sequence). Trimming stripped 3 bases from V and 2 bases from J, with 11 bases between. The CDR3 nucleotides read TGTGCCAGCAGCTTCTTACGGACTCCCTACGAGCAGTACTTC. Translating it yields CASSFLRTPYEQYF.

This clone came up a few times. Other DNA variants within this sample encode the same CDR3. This chain connects TRBV27 to TRBJ1-3; D is uncertain. The ends were cut back, 8 bases at V and 4 bases at J, with 12 bases in the middle. The germline V gene encodes CDR1 MNHEY and CDR2 SMNVEV (reference sequence). The CDR3 sequence is 13 residues long. CDR3 sequence: CASSPRVGNTIYF. The CDR3 DNA is TGTGCCAGCTCCCCGCGGGTAGGAAACACCATATATTTT.

The rearrangement uses TRBV29-1 and TRBJ2-7; D perhaps matches TRBD2 (6 bases). This CDR3 has 11 amino acids. Trimming shortened V by 4 bases and J by 7 bases, and 11 bases separated the two germline ends. Per the germline V gene, CDR1 is SQVTM and CDR2 is ANQGSEA. The CDR3 protein is CSVAGVGEQYF. DNA of the CDR3: TGCAGCGTTGCGGGAGTGGGTGAGCAGTACTTC.

The rearrangement joins TRBV7-9 to TRBJ2-3, with 8 bases lining up with TRBD2. CDR1 and CDR2 (germline): SEHNR, FQNEAQ (reference sequence). This CDR3 contains 13 residues. Trimming removed 6 bases from V and 2 bases from J; junction bases left unmatched: 1. As DNA, the CDR3 is TGTGCCAGCAGACTAGCGGCCACAGATACGCAGTATTTT. This encodes CASRLAATDTQYF. Drawing the rest from reference TRBV7-9 and TRBJ2-3, the complete variable domain is DTGVSQNPRHKITKRGQNVTFRCDPISEHNRLYWYRQTLGQGPEFLTYFQNEAQLEKSRLLSDRFSAERPKGSFSTLEIQRTEQGDSAMYLCASRLAATDTQYFGPGTRLTVL.

The rearrangement uses TRBV19 and TRBJ1-5; D might be TRBD1 (5 bases). CDR3 length: 15 residues. V was cut by 3 bases and J by 7 bases, with 16 bases left in between. CDR1 and CDR2 from the germline V gene are LNHDA and SQIVND (reference sequence). The CDR3 here is CASSIRGGGRQPQHF. As DNA, the CDR3 is TGTGCCAGTAGTATCCGTGGGGGGGGACGGCAGCCCCAGCATTTT.

With regard to this clone: The same CDR3 arises from other DNA sequences in this sample as well. The rearrangement links TRBV7-9 to TRBJ2-1; maybe TRBD2 (5 bases). The germline V and J ends were trimmed by 1 base and 7 bases, with 8 bases remaining between them. In germline, CDR1 is SEHNR, CDR2 FQNEAQ (reference sequence). The CDR3 has 13 residues. CDR3 residues: CASSLVLANEQFF. The CDR3 DNA reads TGTGCCAGCAGCTTAGTCCTAGCTAATGAGCAGTTCTTC.

V usage is TRBV2 and J usage is TRBJ2-3; possibly TRBD2 for D (5 bases). In germline, CDR1 is SNHLY, CDR2 FYNNEI. Trimming pared 10 bases from V and 2 bases from J, leaving 22 bases between. The CDR3 covers 16 residues. As DNA, the CDR3 is TGTGCCACCACCTCCCCCGGGGAAACTCCCACAGATACGCAGTATTTT. Its protein product is CATTSPGETPTDTQYF.

This chain connects TRBV27 to TRBJ1-5; 9 bases are a match to TRBD1. This CDR3 is 16 amino acids long. Per the germline V gene, CDR1 is MNHEY and CDR2 is SMNVEV (reference sequence). J lost 3 bases, V lost 6 bases, and 9 bases had no gene match. This CDR3 is CASRAGTGSYNQPQHF. CDR3 DNA: TGTGCCAGCAGGGCCGGGACAGGGTCTTACAATCAGCCCCAGCATTTT.

The chain joins TRBV7-9 to TRBJ2-2, with D tentatively TRBD1 or TRBD2 (5 bases each). V lost 5 bases and J 3 bases, leaving 10 bases between the germline ends. CDR1 is SEHNR, CDR2 FQNEAQ, per germline (reference sequence). The CDR3 loop spans 14 amino acids. The CDR3 DNA sequence: TGTGCCAGCAGCGTCCCGGGACACACCGGGGAGCTGTTTTTT. As protein: CASSVPGHTGELFF.

The chain joins TRBV7-8 to TRBJ1-2, with 7 positions matching TRBD1. The length of the CDR3 is 15 residues. Germline values: CDR1 SGHVS, CDR2 FQNEAQ. The V segment lost 0 bases and the J segment 4 bases; nucleotides outside the gene matches: 5. The CDR3 region has the DNA TGTGCCAGCAGCTTAGCGCCCGGACAGGCCTATGGCTACACCTTC. This encodes CASSLAPGQAYGYTF.

The chain is built from TRBV6-5 and TRBJ2-1; D is uncertain. V was shortened by 0 bases and J by 8 bases, with 5 bases between the two germline ends. This CDR3 comprises 12 residues. Germline-derived CDR1 and CDR2 are MNHEY and SVGAGI. CDR3 sequence: CASSYSGDEQFF. The DNA of the CDR3 is TGTGCCAGCAGTTACTCTGGAGATGAGCAGTTCTTC.

The chain uses TRBV19 and TRBJ2-1, with 8 bases fitting TRBD2. V trimming: 5 bases; J trimming: 7 bases; junction bases outside the gene matches: 13. This CDR3 has 16 amino acids. Germline V gene sequence: CDR1 LNHDA, CDR2 SQIVND (reference sequence). In DNA, the CDR3 is TGTGCCAGTAGTCGCTCGGGAGGGCCGCGTGGTAATGAGCAGTTCTTC. It is translated as CASSRSGGPRGNEQFF.

The chain has TRBV9 and TRBJ2-1; 12 bases agree with TRBD2. The CDR3 is 18 residues long. CDR1 and CDR2 from the germline V gene are SGDLS and YYNGEE. V lost 3 bases and J lost 8; bases outside the gene matches: 15. CDR3 bases: TGTGCCAGCAGCGCCCCGCTAGCGGGAGGGGTTCATAGCGATGAGCAGTTCTTC. Translated, it gives CASSAPLAGGVHSDEQFF.

J is TRBJ1-1 and V is TRBV5-4; 10 bases align to TRBD1. V lost 4 bases and J lost 6; bases outside the gene matches: 12. CDR3 length equals 16 residues. The germline V gene encodes CDR1 SGHNT and CDR2 YYREEE (reference sequence). In DNA form, the CDR3 reads TGTGCCAGCAGCCGGTTGCCCCCGGGGACAGGGGCTGAAGCTTTCTTT. Protein: CASSRLPPGTGAEAFF.

The chain employs TRBV19 and TRBJ1-5; D gene uncertain. The germline V and J ends were trimmed by 3 bases and 0 bases, with 30 bases remaining between them. CDR1 and CDR2 from the germline V gene are LNHDA and SQIVND (reference sequence). This CDR3 region has 22 residues. The CDR3 bases are TGTGCCAGTAGTATCCCCTCCCTGTTTGTGGCCGGATTAAGCAGTAGCAATCAGCCCCAGCATTTT. As protein: CASSIPSLFVAGLSSSNQPQHF.

The CDR3 nucleotides are TGCGCCAGCAGCTTGGTGCCCACAGGGGGTGGCTACAATGAGCAGTTCTTC. Translated: CASSLVPTGGGYNEQFF. The chain joins TRBV5-1 to TRBJ2-1; 8 bases line up with TRBD1. This CDR3 is 17 amino acids long. The J segment lost 3 bases and the V segment lost 0 bases, leaving 8 bases of the junction unmatched. The V gene's germline CDR1 is SGHRS and CDR2 YFSETQ.

The chain employs TRBV28 and TRBJ1-4, with a tentative D call TRBD1 (5 bases). Between the trimmed V and J ends, which lost 3 bases and 4 bases, there was a span of 9 bases. Germline V lookup: CDR1 MDHEN, CDR2 SYDVKM. The CDR3 is made up of 14 amino acids. CDR3 residues: CASSFGRVNEKLFF. The CDR3, as DNA: TGTGCCAGCAGTTTCGGCAGGGTTAATGAAAAACTGTTTTTT.

Regarding this clone: The identical CDR3 is also encoded by other nucleotide sequences in the sample. The chain recombines TRBV19 with TRBJ1-5; D might be TRBD1 (5 bases). V shed 3 bases and J shed 4 bases, with 10 bases lying between them. There are 14 residues in the CDR3. The germline V gene has CDR1 LNHDA and CDR2 SQIVND (reference sequence). CDR3 DNA: TGTGCCAGTAGTATTCGGGACTCGAATCAGCCCCAGCATTTT. Translating gives CASSIRDSNQPQHF.

The V call is TRBV19, the J call TRBJ2-1; a weak D match, TRBD2 (5 bases). In germline, CDR1 is LNHDA, CDR2 SQIVND (reference sequence). V lost 8 bases to trimming and J lost 6 bases, with 14 bases between them. This CDR3 is 13 amino acids long. CDR3 DNA: TGTGCCAGTGGATCGGGCGGGTTCAATGAGCAGTTCTTC. Its protein product is CASGSGGFNEQFF.

This chain joins TRBV7-2 and TRBJ2-1; 10 positions agree with TRBD2. The germline V gene encodes CDR1 SGHTA and CDR2 FQGNSA. The CDR3 spans 14 residues. Germline trimming cut 5 bases from V and 8 bases from J; bases unmatched to any gene: 6. Written as DNA, the CDR3 is TGTGCCAGCAGCCCTAGCGGGAGAGGGTATGAGCAGTTCTTC. Translation: CASSPSGRGYEQFF.

The V gene is TRBV29-1, the J gene TRBJ2-1; no firm D call. There are 11 residues in the CDR3. CDR1 is SQVTM and CDR2 is ANQGSEA in the germline V gene. V was trimmed by 1 base and J by 11 bases, leaving 9 bases between them. The CDR3, as DNA: TGCAGCGTTGAAGTTGTTCGACAGCAGTTCTTC. Translated: CSVEVVRQQFF.

A remark on this clone: Distinct nucleotide sequences in the sample also encode this CDR3. V is TRBV27 and J is TRBJ2-7; D is ambiguous. The CDR3 contains 13 residues. Between the trimmed V and J ends, which lost 2 bases and 4 bases, there was a span of 9 bases. From germline, CDR1 is MNHEY and CDR2 SMNVEV (reference sequence). CDR3 sequence: CASSLRVGYEQYF. The CDR3 bases are TGTGCCAGCAGTTTAAGGGTTGGGTACGAGCAGTACTTC.

The V call is TRBV7-8, the J call TRBJ2-2; D unclear. The CDR3 runs 12 residues. V was shortened by 3 bases and J by 4 bases, with 3 bases between the two germline ends. The germline V gene has CDR1 SGHVS and CDR2 FQNEAQ. The CDR3 protein is CASSFLTGELFF. Here the CDR3 DNA reads TGTGCCAGCAGCTTCCTCACCGGGGAGCTGTTTTTT.

CDR3 in amino acids: CAISGGREVRDTQYF. CDR3 bases: TGTGCCATCAGTGGGGGGCGCGAGGTTAGAGATACGCAGTATTTT. V is TRBV10-3 and J is TRBJ2-3; D is possibly TRBD1 (6 bases). The germline V gene has CDR1 ENHRY and CDR2 SYGVKD. Trimming shortened V by 4 bases and J by 5 bases, and 16 bases separated the two germline ends. The CDR3 consists of 15 residues.